The 22 T cell receptor beta chains given below trace back to one sample, sequenced in a study of T cell responses to AZD1222 COVID-19 vaccine. The repertoire was sequenced with immunoSEQ multiplex PCR; TCRdb's copy has only in-frame clones and lacks some. The sample lists under 130,000 clones, approximately 89% occurring once. The source material was peripheral blood, sampled 28 days after the second AZD1222 dose. The receptors stem from an adult who received the AZD1222 COVID-19 vaccine.

The chain couples TRBV28 to TRBJ1-2; D is uncertain. Per the germline V gene, CDR1 is MDHEN and CDR2 is SYDVKM. This CDR3 is built from 10 residues. V was clipped by 4 bases and J by 7 bases, with 4 bases between them. The CDR3 spells CASSSFGYTF. Written as DNA, the CDR3 is TGTGCCAGCAGTTCGTTTGGCTACACCTTC.

The chain combines TRBV28 with TRBJ2-1; perhaps TRBD2 as D (7 bases). Germline CDR1 MDHEN, CDR2 SYDVKM. Trimming cost V 6 bases and J 0 bases, with 12 bases left between them. The CDR3 is 15 residues long. The CDR3 here is CASRLGGGSYNEQFF. CDR3 sequence (DNA): TGTGCCAGCAGGCTAGGGGGGGGCTCCTACAATGAGCAGTTCTTC.

The V and J genes are TRBV19 and TRBJ1-1; 7 bases agree with TRBD1. V shed 4 bases and J 0 bases; nucleotides not matched to a gene: 5. The CDR3 totals 15 residues. Germline loops: CDR1 LNHDA, CDR2 SQIVND (reference sequence). DNA for the CDR3: TGTGCCAGTAGTAAAGGGGGCCCCTTGAACACTGAAGCTTTCTTT. Protein: CASSKGGPLNTEAFF. Full variable domain (outside the CDR3, taken from reference TRBV19 and TRBJ1-1): DGGITQSPKYLFRKEGQNVTLSCEQNLNHDAMYWYRQDPGQGLRLIYYSQIVNDFQKGDIAEGYSVSREKKESFPLTVTSAQKNPTAFYLCASSKGGPLNTEAFFGQGTRLTVV.

This clone was counted between two and nine times. This chain joins TRBV7-2 and TRBJ2-7; TRBD2 might be the D (6 bases). V was shortened by 1 base and J by 5 bases, with 15 bases between the two germline ends. This CDR3 has 15 amino acids. CDR1 is SGHTA, CDR2 FQGNSA, per germline. DNA of the CDR3: TGTGCCAGCAGCTTAGTGGCCGCTCGCGGGAACGAGCAGTACTTC. Translating it yields CASSLVAARGNEQYF.

This chain uses TRBV4-2 with TRBJ1-5; D unclear. CDR3 size: 15 residues. V dropped 0 bases and J dropped 2 bases, with 8 bases sitting between them. From germline, CDR1 is LGHNA and CDR2 YNFKEQ. The CDR3 DNA follows: TGTGCCAGCAGCCAAGAATACTTGGGCAATCAGCCCCAGCATTTT. Its protein product is CASSQEYLGNQPQHF.

The chain recombines TRBV18 with TRBJ1-3; the D is unclear. The CDR3 is 14 amino acids. Germline values: CDR1 KGHSH, CDR2 LQKENI. Trimming cost V 5 bases and J 0 bases, with 8 bases left between them. Written as DNA, the CDR3 is TGTGCCAGCTCAGGTAGCATCTCTGGAAACACCATATATTTT. As protein: CASSGSISGNTIYF.

V and J are TRBV7-9 and TRBJ1-5, with D perhaps TRBD1 (6 bases). V was pared by 5 bases and J by 4 bases, with 12 bases between. From germline, CDR1 is SEHNR and CDR2 FQNEAQ (reference sequence). This CDR3 has 14 amino acids. The CDR3 nucleotides read TGTGCCAGCAGCCAGGAGGGGGTTAATCAGCCCCAGCATTTT. Its protein is CASSQEGVNQPQHF.

The chain is built from TRBV13 and TRBJ1-2; no clear D. The CDR3 is 15 residues long. The germline V gene has CDR1 PRHDT and CDR2 FYEKMQ (reference sequence). Trimming shortened V by 5 bases and J by 0 bases, and 13 bases separated the two germline ends. The CDR3 region is CASSAGQATNYGYTF. DNA of the CDR3: TGTGCCAGCAGCGCCGGCCAGGCGACTAACTATGGCTACACCTTC. Using reference TRBV13 and TRBJ1-2 for the parts outside the CDR3, the full variable domain is AAGVIQSPRHLIKEKRETATLKCYPIPRHDTVYWYQQGPGQDPQFLISFYEKMQSDKGSIPDRFSAQQFSDYHSELNMSSLELGDSALYFCASSAGQATNYGYTFGSGTRLTVV.

The chain is built from TRBV27 and TRBJ2-3; D may be TRBD1 (6 bases). The germline V and J ends were trimmed by 3 bases and 2 bases, with 12 bases remaining between them. This CDR3 is built from 15 residues. CDR1 and CDR2 from the germline V gene are MNHEY and SMNVEV (reference sequence). The CDR3 nucleotides are TGTGCCAGCAGTTTCCAGGTGGGGGCCACAGATACGCAGTATTTT. This sequence encodes CASSFQVGATDTQYF.

J is TRBJ2-2 and V is TRBV27; D call uncertain. Germline loops: CDR1 MNHEY, CDR2 SMNVEV (reference sequence). This CDR3 spans 14 amino acids. V was clipped by 3 bases and J by 3 bases, with 8 bases between them. In DNA form, the CDR3 reads TGTGCCAGCAGTTTCGACAAGTACACCGGGGAGCTGTTTTTT. Amino acids: CASSFDKYTGELFF.

The V gene is TRBV28, the J gene TRBJ2-3; 9 nucleotides match TRBD1. The CDR3 covers 14 residues. Germline V gives CDR1 MDHEN, CDR2 SYDVKM. V lost 6 bases and J lost 8; bases outside the gene matches: 9. In nucleotides, the CDR3 is TGTGCCAGCAGGCGACAGGGGGAAGAAGGTACGCAGTATTTT. Protein sequence: CASRRQGEEGTQYF.

The chain uses TRBV5-1 and TRBJ1-1; 9 bases are shared with TRBD1. Per germline, CDR1 SGHRS and CDR2 YFSETQ. The CDR3 is 15 amino acids. V shed 6 bases and J 2 bases; nucleotides not matched to a gene: 8. CDR3 residues: CASTSTGGLNTEAFF. The CDR3 DNA reads as TGCGCCAGCACTAGTACAGGGGGCCTAAACACTGAAGCTTTCTTT.

This chain links TRBV7-2 with TRBJ2-3; perhaps TRBD2 as D (7 bases). CDR1 SGHTA and CDR2 FQGNSA come from the germline V gene. The CDR3 contains 16 residues. Deletions cut 1 base from V and 4 bases from J, with 15 bases between. The DNA for the CDR3 is TGTGCCAGCAGCTTAGATCGGACTAGGGGGGCAGATACGCAGTATTTT. Amino acids: CASSLDRTRGADTQYF.

This clone was detected only once. The chain uses TRBV18 and TRBJ2-7, with TRBD1 matching over 11 bases. V gave up 1 base and J gave up 4 bases; unmatched junction bases: 6. In germline, CDR1 is KGHSH, CDR2 LQKENI. This CDR3 is built from 16 residues. CDR3 in DNA: TGTGCCAGCTCACCACTAAGGACAGGGGGCTTTTACGAGCAGTACTTC. This encodes CASSPLRTGGFYEQYF.

V usage is TRBV5-5 and J usage is TRBJ1-1; D might be TRBD1 (5 bases). CDR3 length: 16 residues. V was trimmed by 1 base and J by 0 bases, leaving 13 bases between them. CDR1 is SGHKS and CDR2 is YYEKEE in the germline V gene (reference sequence). The CDR3 here is CASSLTGTLMNTEAFF. The CDR3 DNA sequence: TGTGCCAGCAGCTTGACGGGGACCCTTATGAACACTGAAGCTTTCTTT.

V gene TRBV30 combines with J gene TRBJ1-6; perhaps TRBD1 as D (5 bases). V was shortened by 1 base and J by 0 bases, with 7 bases between the two germline ends. This CDR3 is built from 15 residues. Per the germline V gene, CDR1 is GTSNPN and CDR2 is SVGIG (reference sequence). CDR3 amino acids: CAWSGQISYNSPLHF. CDR3 sequence (DNA): TGTGCCTGGAGTGGACAGATCTCCTATAATTCACCCCTCCACTTT.

There are a few counts of this clone. The chain recombines TRBV19 with TRBJ1-2, with D uncertain. This CDR3 region has 14 residues. V was cut by 6 bases and J by 4 bases, with 15 bases left in between. Germline CDR1 is LNHDA and CDR2 is SQIVND (reference sequence). This CDR3 reads CASSTSPGSYGYTF. CDR3 DNA sequence: TGTGCCAGTAGCACTAGCCCAGGCTCCTATGGCTACACCTTC.

The V and J genes are TRBV5-6 and TRBJ1-1, with D uncertain. The germline V gene has CDR1 SGHDT and CDR2 YYEEEE. The CDR3 extends over 13 amino acids. Trimming took 4 bases from V and 3 from J, leaving 10 bases between them. The DNA for the CDR3 is TGTGCCAGCAGCCGCCTCGGGGACACTGAAGCTTTCTTT. It yields the protein CASSRLGDTEAFF.

The CDR3 nucleotides are TGTGCCAGCAGTTTTGGCGGACACCAGCCCCAGCATTTT. Translation: CASSFGGHQPQHF. The chain carries TRBV12-3 or TRBV12-4 and TRBJ1-5; possible D gene TRBD1, 5 bases. Trimming shortened V by 3 bases and J by 7 bases, and 10 bases separated the two germline ends. The CDR3 runs 13 residues.

V is TRBV7-2 and J is TRBJ1-4; weak D call: TRBD1 (5 bases). Deletions cut 3 bases from V and 7 bases from J, with 12 bases between. Germline V gene data show CDR1 as SGHTA and CDR2 as FQGNSA. The CDR3 sequence is 14 residues long. DNA for the CDR3: TGTGCCAGCAGCTTGTGGCAGGGTGCTGAAAAACTGTTTTTT. It specifies CASSLWQGAEKLFF.

The chain carries TRBV7-2 and TRBJ1-3; TRBD1 aligns across 8 bases. Unmatched junction bases numbered 4, after V lost 7 bases and J lost 2 bases. Germline loops: CDR1 SGHTA, CDR2 FQGNSA. The CDR3 is 14 residues long. For the CDR3, the DNA is TGTGCCAGCACTGGGACAGGTCCTGGAAACACCATATATTTT. Translating gives CASTGTGPGNTIYF.

This CDR3 reads CASTFMTSGNTIYF. In DNA, the CDR3 is TGTGCCAGCACCTTCATGACATCGGGAAACACCATATATTTT. The chain links TRBV27 to TRBJ1-3; D is unclear. CDR3 length: 14 amino acids. The V and J ends lost 7 bases and 4 bases respectively, with 14 bases between them. Germline lookup yields CDR1 MNHEY and CDR2 SMNVEV (reference sequence).